Listed below are T cell receptor beta chains from one sample, sequenced in a study of cytomegalovirus exposure and HLA in healthy donors. TCRdb keeps only in-frame clones here, not all; method: immunoSEQ multiplex PCR. Among around 150,000 clones, around 72% were seen once, and the ten largest hold roughly 14%. The sequenced sample was PBMCs. The source of these receptors is a human donor in good health. Both conserved end residues are part of each CDR3.

>13|TRBV6-1|TRBJ1-2
CASSPDRDYGYTF
>15|TRBV19|TRBJ1-5
CASSHDRVFQQPQHF
>13|TRBV6-5|TRBJ1-5
CASTRGIGQPQHF
>15|TRBV4-1|TRBJ1-3
CASSLGLSAGNTIYF
>11|TRBV7-9|TRBJ1-1
CASSTGTDAFF
>14|TRBV28|TRBJ2-4
CASNQRGNKNIQYF
>14|TRBV12-5|TRBJ1-4
CASGLSATGEKLFF
>13|TRBV5-1|TRBJ2-7
CASHAGQTYEQYF
>15|TRBV5-6|TRBJ1-1
CASSLGTGVLTEAFF
>14|TRBV30|TRBJ2-7
CAWSATGLSYEQYF
>14|TRBV29-1|TRBJ1-4
CSVEIQSTNEKLLF
>13|TRBV7-9|TRBJ2-7
CASRRGQSYEQYF
>13|TRBV2|TRBJ2-1
CASSEERGNEQFF
>15|TRBV18|TRBJ2-1
CASSPPGGSYNEQFF
>11|TRBV2|TRBJ1-2
CASSDSYGYTF
>14|TRBV7-9|TRBJ2-2
CASSLTLDTGELFF
>15|TRBV5-1|TRBJ2-1
CASEQGTSRYNEQFF
>15|TRBV5-1|TRBJ1-2
CASSPTGGRERGYTF
>12|TRBV2|TRBJ2-3
CASSEGRYTQYF
>15|TRBV5-6|TRBJ2-7
CASSLVDLLSYEQYF
>15|TRBV5-1|TRBJ1-4
CASSPGQGLIEKLFF
>14|TRBV11-2|TRBJ1-1
CASSLRIVNTEAFF
>14|TRBV14|TRBJ2-1
CASSQSSADNEQFF
>14|TRBV13|TRBJ2-7
CASTHGQGDYEQYF
>16|TRBV27|TRBJ2-1
CASSPRTSQGYNEQFF
>18|TRBV7-9|TRBJ1-1
CASSPTNRGHTSNTEAFF
>14|TRBV12-5|TRBJ1-2
CASGPGAQGYGYTF
>13|TRBV15|TRBJ2-3
CATSRDPQDTQYF
>14|TRBV9|TRBJ2-7
CASSGTSGSYEQYF
>16|TRBV9|TRBJ1-5
CASSPSSPDTNQPQHF
>13|TRBV9|TRBJ2-3
CASSARDTDTQYF
>15|TRBV27|TRBJ2-7
CASSLSRAVFSEQYF
>15|TRBV5-1|TRBJ1-1
CASSSKRDRNTEAFF
>13|TRBV7-3|TRBJ1-6
CASSSGQFSPLHF
>12|TRBV27|TRBJ1-2
CASSQGNRGYTF
>12|TRBV29-1|TRBJ2-2
CSVVGQTGELFF